Shown below are 27 T cell receptor beta chains from a single sample sequenced in a study of identical twins. TCRdb redid the calling of the 5' RACE reads with MiXCR, one entry per CDR3 protein. Seen here are just under 550,000 distinct CDR3 sequences, about 16% observed once, and the top ten hold about 0.4%. These same data were also listed under a study on yellow fever vaccine responses in identical twins.

Specimen: CD4+ T cells sorted from blood. These receptor sequences come from a woman between 18 and 30 years old in good health.

There are a few counts of this clonotype. The chain carries TRBV10-3 and TRBJ2-1, with D possibly being TRBD1 or TRBD2 (5 bases each). Trimming removed 6 bases from V and 6 bases from J, with 15 bases in between. This CDR3 contains 14 residues. Germline lookup yields CDR1 ENHRY and CDR2 SYGVKD. The CDR3 here is CAISFSGASNEQFF. The CDR3 bases are TGTGCCATCAGCTTCTCCGGGGCAAGCAATGAGCAGTTCTTC.

The chain is built from TRBV18 and TRBJ2-3; D might be TRBD1 (6 bases). This CDR3 region has 16 residues. The V end lost 1 base, the J end lost 2 bases, and 13 bases lay between the germline ends. Germline CDR1 KGHSH, CDR2 LQKENI. In nucleotides, the CDR3 is TGTGCCAGCTCACCACTGGGCACAGGGCACACAGATACGCAGTATTTT. Translated: CASSPLGTGHTDTQYF.

The chain recombines TRBV5-1 with TRBJ2-7; 7 bases match TRBD1. The length of the CDR3 is 15 residues. CDR1 is SGHRS, CDR2 YFSETQ, per germline. The J segment lost 4 bases and the V segment lost 0 bases, leaving 7 bases of the junction unmatched. In DNA form, the CDR3 reads TGCGCCAGCAGCTTGGGTCAGGGGGATCTATACGAGCAGTACTTC. Translated: CASSLGQGDLYEQYF.

This clonotype was picked up a small number of times. V is TRBV12-5 and J is TRBJ1-1, with D perhaps matching TRBD1 (6 bases). The germline V and J ends were trimmed by 0 bases and 2 bases, with 10 bases remaining between them. The V gene's germline CDR1 is LGHNT and CDR2 FRNRAP. This CDR3 region has 15 residues. Written as DNA, the CDR3 is TGTGCTAGTGGTTTGGTCCGGGGGCACAACACTGAAGCTTTCTTT. Amino acids: CASGLVRGHNTEAFF.

This sequence joins TRBV21-1 and TRBJ2-2. TRBV21-1 is an annotated pseudogene. The CDR3 is made up of 15 amino acids. CDR3 sequence (DNA): TGTGCCAGCAGCAACCCGACAGCGAACACCGGGGAGCTGTTTTTT. It yields the protein CASSNPTANTGELFF.

In this sample, this clonotype turned up many times. The J gene is TRBJ1-1, the V gene TRBV5-8, with 7 nucleotides matching TRBD1. The germline gives CDR1 SGHTS, CDR2 YDEGEE. V was pared by 2 bases and J by 4 bases, with 14 bases of the junction left unmatched. The length of the CDR3 is 17 residues. The CDR3 loop reads CASSFPRDSNRFTEAFF. The DNA of the CDR3 is TGTGCCAGCAGCTTTCCCCGGGACAGCAACCGGTTCACTGAAGCTTTCTTT. Using reference TRBV5-8 and TRBJ1-1 for the parts outside the CDR3, the full variable domain is EAGVTQSPTHLIKTRGQQATLRCSPISGHTSVYWYQQALGLGLQFLLWYDEGEERNRGNFPPRFSGRQFPNYSSELNVNALELEDSALYLCASSFPRDSNRFTEAFFGQGTRLTVV.

This clonotype was recorded a few times. This sequence joins TRBV24-1 and TRBJ2-2, with 8 bases that match TRBD1. V shed 4 bases, J shed 4 bases, and the junction held 4 bases outside the gene matches. Germline lookup yields CDR1 KGHDR and CDR2 SFDVKD. The CDR3 has 15 residues. The CDR3 is CATSDPGTGTGELFF. In DNA, the CDR3 is TGTGCCACCAGTGACCCCGGGACAGGCACCGGGGAGCTGTTTTTT.

The gene calls are TRBV20-1 and TRBJ2-7; 12 bases are shared with TRBD1. CDR1 and CDR2 (germline): DFQATT, SNEGSKA (reference sequence). Unmatched junction bases numbered 9, after V lost 6 bases and J lost 3 bases. CDR3 length: 15 residues. CDR3: CSARDRGHTLYEQYF. As DNA, the CDR3 is TGCAGTGCCAGGGACAGGGGGCACACCCTCTACGAGCAGTACTTC.

This clonotype has just a few counts. The rearrangement uses TRBV6-5 and TRBJ2-5, with 7 bases lining up with TRBD2. After removal of 1 base from V and 5 bases from J, the junction contained 10 bases not matched to a gene. Per the germline V gene, CDR1 is MNHEY and CDR2 is SVGAGI. The CDR3 has 16 amino acids. The CDR3 nucleotides are TGTGCCAGCAGTTACTTGCGGGAGAGTCCACTGGAGACCCAGTACTTC. Its translation: CASSYLRESPLETQYF.

This clonotype appeared a few times. This sequence joins TRBV7-2 and TRBJ2-1; 10 bases map to TRBD1. Trimming took 5 bases from V and 9 from J; bases not matched to a gene: 10. Germline V CDR1 and CDR2: SGHTA, FQGNSA. The CDR3 length is 15 residues. DNA of the CDR3: TGTGCCAGCAGCACTCGGGACAGGGGAAAGGGTGAGCAGTTCTTC. Encoded protein: CASSTRDRGKGEQFF.

The chain links TRBV5-1 to TRBJ2-2; D perhaps matches TRBD1 (5 bases). CDR1 SGHRS and CDR2 YFSETQ come from the germline V gene. Trimming pared 3 bases from V and 5 bases from J, leaving 14 bases between. The CDR3 has 15 residues. CDR3 residues: CASSSGHSQTGELFF. The CDR3 coding sequence is TGCGCCAGCAGCTCCGGACACTCTCAAACCGGGGAGCTGTTTTTT.

The rearrangement links TRBV18 to TRBJ2-7, with 7 bases matching TRBD1. The CDR3 spans 14 residues. Germline lookup yields CDR1 KGHSH and CDR2 LQKENI. Trimming removed 1 base from V and 2 bases from J; junction bases left unmatched: 2. The CDR3 is CASSPRTGPYEQYV. The DNA of the CDR3 is TGTGCCAGCTCACCACGGACAGGACCCTACGAGCAGTACGTC.

V is TRBV5-1 and J is TRBJ2-3; 12 bases agree with TRBD1. Germline CDR1 reads SGHRS; CDR2 reads YFSETQ. V trimming: 4 bases; J trimming: 4 bases; junction bases outside the gene matches: 10. This CDR3 spans 17 amino acids. The CDR3 nucleotides are TGCGCCAGCAGCGTCTCCCTGGGACAGGGGGCGGCAGATACGCAGTATTTT. Translated, it gives CASSVSLGQGAADTQYF. The full variable domain, rest sourced from reference TRBV5-1 and TRBJ2-3, is KAGVTQTPRYLIKTRGQQVTLSCSPISGHRSVSWYQQTPGQGLQFLFEYFSETQRNKGNFPGRFSGRQFSNSRSEMNVSTLELGDSALYLCASSVSLGQGAADTQYFGPGTRLTVL.

The rearrangement joins TRBV6-5 to TRBJ2-7, with 7 bases fitting TRBD1. With V trimmed by 2 bases and J by 6 bases, 7 bases remained unmatched. The CDR3 runs to 14 residues. Per germline, CDR1 MNHEY and CDR2 SVGAGI. CDR3 nucleotide sequence: TGTGCCAGCAGTTACCGCGTAGGGGGCCGCGAGCAGTACTTC. Encoded protein: CASSYRVGGREQYF.

In its sample, this clonotype was seen a few times. The V gene is TRBV5-1, the J gene TRBJ2-7; D gene ambiguous. The CDR3 loop spans 13 amino acids. With 0 bases removed from V and 3 bases from J, the gap between germline ends came to 7 bases. The germline V gene has CDR1 SGHRS and CDR2 YFSETQ. DNA of the CDR3: TGCGCCAGCAGCTTGGAAACGGTCTACGAGCAGTACTTC. It codes for CASSLETVYEQYF.

In its sample, this clonotype was seen a few times. The V and J genes are TRBV29-1 and TRBJ2-3; D gene ambiguous. The CDR3 runs to 13 residues. Trimming removed 3 bases from V and 2 bases from J, with 9 bases in between. Germline-derived CDR1 and CDR2 are SQVTM and ANQGSEA. The CDR3 DNA is TGCAGCGTTGAGGCGGATTACACAGATACGCAGTATTTT. Translation: CSVEADYTDTQYF.

This clonotype has a handful of counts. The V gene is TRBV9, the J gene TRBJ2-3, with D uncertain. Germline V CDR1 and CDR2: SGDLS, YYNGEE. Trimming took 0 bases from V and 2 from J, leaving 7 bases between them. The CDR3 loop spans 14 amino acids. The CDR3 DNA reads as TGTGCCAGCAGCGTAGGCATCAACACAGATACGCAGTATTTT. It is translated as CASSVGINTDTQYF.

The gene calls are TRBV6-1 and TRBJ2-6; 7 bases agree with TRBD1. V dropped 6 bases and J dropped 2; count of bases not matched to a gene: 13. This CDR3 comprises 18 residues. Germline V gene sequence: CDR1 MNHNS, CDR2 SASEGT. CDR3: CASSPRQGRDPGANVLTF. The CDR3 region has the DNA TGTGCCAGCAGCCCTAGACAGGGTAGGGACCCTGGGGCCAACGTCCTGACTTTC.

The V call is TRBV20-1, the J call TRBJ2-2; 7 bases are a match to TRBD2. CDR3 length equals 16 residues. V lost 0 bases and J lost 7; bases outside the gene matches: 11. Germline CDR1 and CDR2: DFQATT and SNEGSKA (reference sequence). Here the CDR3 reads CSARDFGRERVGELFF. The DNA for the CDR3 is TGCAGTGCTAGAGATTTTGGGAGGGAGAGGGTCGGGGAGCTGTTTTTT.

In this sample, this clonotype turned up a few times. The rearrangement joins TRBV20-1 to TRBJ2-7; 9 positions agree with TRBD2. Germline V gene data show CDR1 as DFQATT and CDR2 as SNEGSKA (reference sequence). After removal of 1 base from V and 0 bases from J, the junction contained 1 base not matched to a gene. The CDR3 sequence is 14 residues long. The CDR3 nucleotides read TGCAGTGCTAGAGGTAGCGGGAGCTCCTACGAGCAGTACTTC. This sequence encodes CSARGSGSSYEQYF.

A few counts support this clonotype. The chain is built from TRBV7-8 and TRBJ1-6, with D possibly being TRBD1 (6 bases). The V gene lost 1 base and the J gene lost 9 bases, with 19 bases spanning the gap. Germline assignment: CDR1 SGHVS and CDR2 FQNEAQ. CDR3 length: 17 residues. The chain's CDR3 is CASSLEILTGSGSPLHF. The CDR3 DNA is TGTGCCAGCAGCTTAGAGATACTAACAGGGAGTGGTTCACCCCTCCACTTT. Variable domain in full (rest from reference TRBV7-8 and TRBJ1-6): GAGVSQSPRYKVAKRGQDVALRCDPISGHVSLFWYQQALGQGPEFLTYFQNEAQLDKSGLPSDRFFAERPEGSVSTLKIQRTQQEDSAVYLCASSLEILTGSGSPLHFGNGTRLTVT.

This clonotype was counted many times. The CDR3 loop is CASSFSRSTEAFF. Here the CDR3 DNA reads TGCGCCAGCAGCTTTTCGAGGAGCACTGAAGCTTTCTTT. The J gene is TRBJ1-1, the V gene TRBV5-1, with unresolved D. V lost 2 bases and J 4 bases, leaving 9 bases between the germline ends. The CDR3 covers 13 residues. The germline gives CDR1 SGHRS, CDR2 YFSETQ.

This clonotype was detected a few times. V and J are TRBV20-1 and TRBJ2-3; D possibly matches TRBD1 or TRBD2 (6 bases each). V was trimmed by 3 bases and J by 1 base, leaving 17 bases between them. The germline gives CDR1 DFQATT, CDR2 SNEGSKA (reference sequence). The CDR3 is 16 amino acids. The CDR3, as DNA: TGCAGTGCTAGGCTCCCGGGGGCGCGACGCACAGATACGCAGTATTTT. The encoded protein is CSARLPGARRTDTQYF.

This clonotype was observed many times. The chain couples TRBV29-1 to TRBJ1-2; D gene unclear. V was cut by 2 bases and J by 3 bases, with 7 bases left in between. The length of the CDR3 is 12 residues. The germline V gene encodes CDR1 SQVTM and CDR2 ANQGSEA. The CDR3 bases are TGCAGCGTTGAACAGGCCTACTATGGCTACACCTTC. This translates into CSVEQAYYGYTF.

Only a few counts were recorded for this clonotype. The chain combines TRBV3-1 with TRBJ2-7; 8 nucleotides match TRBD1. Trimming removed 2 bases from V and 7 bases from J; junction bases left unmatched: 7. Looked up from germline, CDR1 is LGHDT and CDR2 is YNNKEL (reference sequence). CDR3 length: 14 residues. The CDR3 here is CASSQPGGSREQYF. The CDR3 DNA sequence: TGTGCCAGCAGCCAACCAGGGGGCTCAAGGGAGCAGTACTTC.

This chain uses TRBV25-1 with TRBJ1-2; D is unclear. Germline loops: CDR1 MGHDK, CDR2 SYGVNS. The CDR3 runs to 12 residues. V lost 2 bases, J lost 8 bases, and 9 bases lay in between. CDR3 in amino acids: CASSEVPTGYTF. The CDR3 nucleotides are TGTGCCAGCAGTGAAGTTCCCACAGGCTACACCTTC.

Many counts were recorded for this clonotype. The chain couples TRBV29-1 to TRBJ1-2; TRBD1 is a possible D gene (6 bases). This CDR3 has 13 amino acids. The V and J ends lost 5 bases and 4 bases respectively, with 14 bases between them. Germline V gene sequence: CDR1 SQVTM, CDR2 ANQGSEA. CDR3 bases: TGCAGCGTTTCTGGGGGCAGCCCCTATGGCTACACCTTC. The encoded protein is CSVSGGSPYGYTF.